A single sample gave rise to the 16 T cell receptor beta chains below, sequenced in a study of beta chain features in type 1 diabetes. Sequenced material consisted of expressed TCRB transcripts (all of the isolated RNA was reverse transcribed). The protocol was immunoSEQ multiplex PCR, while the TCRdb copy is restricted to in-frame clones and leaves out a portion. The sample holds approximately 140,000 clones; approximately 10% are singletons and the top ten take around 0.65%. The specimen sequenced was central memory CD4+ T cells from blood. The receptors stem from a woman aged 40 to 50 in good health.

The gene calls are TRBV7-9 and TRBJ1-1; 8 nucleotides line up with TRBD1. The trim removed 5 bases at V and 3 bases at J, leaving 5 bases unmatched. The germline V gene has CDR1 SEHNR and CDR2 FQNEAQ (reference sequence). There are 14 residues in the CDR3. The CDR3 nucleotides are TGTGCCAGCAGCCCCGGACAGGGCTACACTGAAGCTTTCTTT. Its translation: CASSPGQGYTEAFF.

V gene TRBV19 combines with J gene TRBJ2-2; D not certain. Germline-derived CDR1 and CDR2 are LNHDA and SQIVND (reference sequence). The CDR3 loop spans 14 amino acids. The V end lost 2 bases, the J end lost 6 bases, and 10 bases lay between the germline ends. CDR3 sequence (DNA): TGTGCCAGTAGTATATCGACTGCTGCCGGGGAGCTGTTTTTT. Protein product: CASSISTAAGELFF.

The sample holds a few counts of this clone. J is TRBJ1-6 and V is TRBV9, with D possibly being TRBD1 (5 bases). Germline loops: CDR1 SGDLS, CDR2 YYNGEE. V dropped 3 bases and J dropped 5 bases, with 12 bases sitting between them. The CDR3 runs 15 residues. The CDR3 loop reads CASSASGGHNSPLHF. CDR3 sequence (DNA): TGTGCCAGCAGCGCTAGCGGGGGTCATAATTCACCCCTCCACTTT.

This clone appeared a few times. The chain uses TRBV11-2 and TRBJ1-6; D gene uncertain. V lost 0 bases to trimming and J lost 14 bases, with 14 bases between them. The length of the CDR3 is 14 residues. Germline CDR1 reads SGHAT; CDR2 reads FQNNGV. In DNA form, the CDR3 reads TGTGCCAGCAGCTTAGATTACGTTGACAAGTCCCTCCACTTT. Amino acid sequence: CASSLDYVDKSLHF.

The chain couples TRBV5-1 to TRBJ1-6, with D uncertain. CDR3 length equals 15 residues. Trimming took 4 bases from V and 7 from J, leaving 15 bases between them. Germline values: CDR1 SGHRS, CDR2 YFSETQ. The CDR3 loop reads CASSPDGEPNSPLHF. In DNA, the CDR3 is TGCGCCAGCAGCCCGGACGGGGAACCGAATTCACCCCTCCACTTT.

This clone has just a few counts. This chain links TRBV7-9 with TRBJ1-1, with 9 bases lining up with TRBD1. The CDR3 totals 14 residues. V lost 5 bases and J lost 4; bases outside the gene matches: 5. Germline V gene data show CDR1 as SEHNR and CDR2 as FQNEAQ (reference sequence). CDR3 in amino acids: CASSEGQGFTEAFF. In DNA, the CDR3 is TGTGCCAGCAGCGAGGGACAGGGATTCACTGAAGCTTTCTTT.

In this sample, this clone turned up a few times. The J gene is TRBJ2-7, the V gene TRBV12-2; the table's D call TRBD1 went unverified against the DNA. TRBV12-2 is a listed pseudogene. The CDR3 sequence is 12 residues long. The CDR3 sequence: CASRGTNRVFYF. CDR3 sequence (DNA): TGTGCAAGTCGCGGAACAAACAGGGTCTTCTACTTC.

This chain joins TRBV5-1 and TRBJ2-7; 12 nucleotides agree with TRBD2. Germline V gene data show CDR1 as SGHRS and CDR2 as YFSETQ. The junction had 10 bases not matched to a gene; V was cut back by 5 bases and J by 7 bases. The CDR3 length is 15 residues. CDR3 protein: CASRLAGGLFGEQYF. Written as DNA, the CDR3 is TGCGCCAGCAGACTAGCGGGGGGACTCTTTGGAGAGCAGTACTTC.

This clone was counted at least ten times. The CDR3 is CASSTGGVYEQYF. DNA for the CDR3: TGTGCCAGTAGTACCGGGGGGGTCTACGAGCAGTACTTC. The genes are TRBV19 and TRBJ2-7, with TRBD2 identical over 8 bases. The length of the CDR3 is 13 residues. Trimming at V came to 4 bases and at J to 3 bases, leaving 2 bases not matched to a gene. Germline CDR1 LNHDA, CDR2 SQIVND (reference sequence).

V and J are TRBV18 and TRBJ2-2, with D possibly being TRBD2 (6 bases). The germline V gene encodes CDR1 KGHSH and CDR2 LQKENI. The CDR3 has 17 amino acids. V was clipped by 3 bases and J by 4 bases, with 18 bases between them. CDR3 nucleotide sequence: TGTGCCAGCTCACCTTTTCGGGACTCGAGGCGCACCGGGGAGCTGTTTTTT. Translation gives CASSPFRDSRRTGELFF.

This clone was seen repeatedly, ten times or more. This rearrangement joins TRBV7-9 to TRBJ1-2; possibly TRBD1 for D (5 bases). Germline CDR1 reads SEHNR; CDR2 reads FQNEAQ (reference sequence). Deletions cut 5 bases from V and 7 bases from J, with 11 bases between. The length of the CDR3 is 12 residues. The CDR3 is CASSADSFGYTF. In nucleotides, the CDR3 is TGTGCCAGCAGCGCAGACAGTTTTGGCTACACCTTC.

This clone was observed a few times. The chain couples TRBV5-1 to TRBJ2-3, with D possibly matching TRBD1 (5 bases). The CDR3 runs 14 residues. Germline CDR1 SGHRS, CDR2 YFSETQ. The germline V and J ends were trimmed by 2 bases and 4 bases, with 11 bases remaining between them. CDR3 bases: TGCGCCAGCAGCTTCGGACAACAGGCAGATACGCAGTATTTT. It encodes CASSFGQQADTQYF.

The genes are TRBV5-8 and TRBJ1-2; the D gene is possibly TRBD1 (5 bases). This CDR3 comprises 13 residues. Trimming stripped 0 bases from V and 6 bases from J, with 9 bases between. Germline lookup yields CDR1 SGHTS and CDR2 YDEGEE. CDR3: CASSLGGTDGYTF. DNA for the CDR3: TGTGCCAGCAGCTTGGGTGGGACTGATGGCTACACCTTC.

The V gene is TRBV5-1, the J gene TRBJ2-3, with TRBD1 matching 7 bases. The CDR3 spans 15 residues. V shed 0 bases, J shed 2 bases, and the junction held 3 bases outside the gene matches. The germline gives CDR1 SGHRS, CDR2 YFSETQ. This CDR3 is CASSLGQGDTDTQYF. As DNA, the CDR3 is TGCGCCAGCAGCTTGGGACAGGGAGACACAGATACGCAGTATTTT.

This clone has at least ten counts. The chain links TRBV10-3 to TRBJ2-3; 12 bases agree with TRBD2. CDR1 is ENHRY and CDR2 is SYGVKD in the germline V gene. The CDR3 is 17 amino acids. Trimming removed 4 bases from V and 0 bases from J; junction bases left unmatched: 5. CDR3 coding DNA: TGTGCCATCAGTGCTAGCGGGGGGGCCCCTAGCACAGATACGCAGTATTTT. It codes for CAISASGGAPSTDTQYF.

This CDR3 is CASSLVSGGNEQFF. CDR3 sequence (DNA): TGTGCCAGCAGCTTAGTCTCAGGGGGAAATGAGCAGTTCTTC. This sequence joins TRBV7-9 and TRBJ2-1, with 7 bases aligning to TRBD1. This CDR3 spans 14 amino acids. The germline CDR1 and CDR2 sequences are SEHNR and FQNEAQ (reference sequence). Trimming took 1 base from V and 7 from J; bases not matched to a gene: 4. The full variable domain, in which reference TRBV7-9 and TRBJ2-1 provide the parts outside the CDR3, is DTGVSQNPRHKITKRGQNVTFRCDPISEHNRLYWYRQTLGQGPEFLTYFQNEAQLEKSRLLSDRFSAERPKGSFSTLEIQRTEQGDSAMYLCASSLVSGGNEQFFGPGTRLTVL.